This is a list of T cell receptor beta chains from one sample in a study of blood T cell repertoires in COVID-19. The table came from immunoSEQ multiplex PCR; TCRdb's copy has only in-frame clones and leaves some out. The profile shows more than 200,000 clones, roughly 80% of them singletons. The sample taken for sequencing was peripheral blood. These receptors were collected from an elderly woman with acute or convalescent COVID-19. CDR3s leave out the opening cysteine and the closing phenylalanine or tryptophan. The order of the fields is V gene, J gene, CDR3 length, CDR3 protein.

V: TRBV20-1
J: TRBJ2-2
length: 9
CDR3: SATLRGELF

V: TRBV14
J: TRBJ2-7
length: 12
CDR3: ASSRAGTGNEQY

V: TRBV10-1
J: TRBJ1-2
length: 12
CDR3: ASSVIQGYYGYT

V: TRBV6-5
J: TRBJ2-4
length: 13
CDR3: ASSLSWTGQNIQY

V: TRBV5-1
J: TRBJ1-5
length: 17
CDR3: ASSLEPLGTGVTNQPQH

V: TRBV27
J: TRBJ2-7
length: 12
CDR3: ASSYKGQPYEQY

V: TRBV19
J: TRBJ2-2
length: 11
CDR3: ATQGLNTGELF

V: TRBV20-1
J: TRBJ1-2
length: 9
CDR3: SAHENYGYT

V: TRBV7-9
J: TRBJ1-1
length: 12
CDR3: ASSPLGGNTEAF

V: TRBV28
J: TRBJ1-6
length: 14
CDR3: ASSLRQTSSNSPLH

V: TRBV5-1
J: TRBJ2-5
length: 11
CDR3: ASSLPSQETQY

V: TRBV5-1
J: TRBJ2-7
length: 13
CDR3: ASSLTLNGQGKQY

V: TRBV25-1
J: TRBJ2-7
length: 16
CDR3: ASSDQRAGGSSNYEQY

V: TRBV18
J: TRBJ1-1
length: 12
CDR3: ASSPGGGVTEAF

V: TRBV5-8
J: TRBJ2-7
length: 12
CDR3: ASSLPGQGSEQY

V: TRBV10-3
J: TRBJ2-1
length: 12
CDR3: AISEAGGNNEQF

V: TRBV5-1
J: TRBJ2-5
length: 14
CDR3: ASSLSSRLAGETQY

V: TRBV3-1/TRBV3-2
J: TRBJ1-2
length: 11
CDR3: ASSPDSHYGYT

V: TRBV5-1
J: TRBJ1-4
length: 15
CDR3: ASSLAPGGATNEKLF

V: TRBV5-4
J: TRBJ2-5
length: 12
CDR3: ASSLSTGTETQY

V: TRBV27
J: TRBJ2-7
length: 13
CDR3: ASSLRQGTSYEQY

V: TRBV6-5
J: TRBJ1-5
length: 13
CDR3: ASSYGTGRNQPQH

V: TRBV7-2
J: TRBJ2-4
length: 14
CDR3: ASSQEEGPPLGIQY

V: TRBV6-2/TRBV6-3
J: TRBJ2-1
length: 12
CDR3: ASSYHRGRDPPI

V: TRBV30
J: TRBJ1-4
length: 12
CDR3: AWTFGRGREKLF

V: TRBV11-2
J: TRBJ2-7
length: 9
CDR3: ASSLGQMQY

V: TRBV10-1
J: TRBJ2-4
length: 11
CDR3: ASSSSGSDIQY

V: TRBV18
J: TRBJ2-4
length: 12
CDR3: ASSPPGQKNIQY

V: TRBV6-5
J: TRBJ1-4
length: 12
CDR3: ASSPDSTWGKLF

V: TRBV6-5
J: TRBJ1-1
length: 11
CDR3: ASRRLQNTEAF

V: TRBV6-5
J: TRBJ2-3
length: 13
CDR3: ASTDDRRGTDTQY

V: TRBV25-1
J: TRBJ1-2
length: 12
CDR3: ASSESLGGDGYT

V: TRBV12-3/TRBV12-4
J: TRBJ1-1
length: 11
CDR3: ASSPTEGAEAF

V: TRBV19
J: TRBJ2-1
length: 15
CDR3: ASTGGDGLAGVNEQF

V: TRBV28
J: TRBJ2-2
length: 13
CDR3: ASREARFRGGELF

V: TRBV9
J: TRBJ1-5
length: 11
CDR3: ASSTRANQPQH

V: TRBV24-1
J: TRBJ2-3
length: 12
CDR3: ATYLPGRPDTQY

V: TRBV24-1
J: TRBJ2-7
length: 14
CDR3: ATSDPGTEHPYEQY

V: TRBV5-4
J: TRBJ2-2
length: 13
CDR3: ASRGTGVNTGELF

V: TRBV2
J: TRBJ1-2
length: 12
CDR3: ASSEGLTGKGYT

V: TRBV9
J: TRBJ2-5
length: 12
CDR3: ASSVGPAEETQY

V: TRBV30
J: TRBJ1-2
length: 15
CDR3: AWSIPRGTQFNYGYT

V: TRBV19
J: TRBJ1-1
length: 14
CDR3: ASSTGNRAGDTEAF

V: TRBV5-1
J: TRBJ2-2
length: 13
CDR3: ASSARQGVTGELF

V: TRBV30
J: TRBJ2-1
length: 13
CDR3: AWSPGSSGSNEQF

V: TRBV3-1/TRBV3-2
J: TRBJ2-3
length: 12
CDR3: ASSPLDRTDTQY

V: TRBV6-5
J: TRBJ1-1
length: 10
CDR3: ATRRANTEAF

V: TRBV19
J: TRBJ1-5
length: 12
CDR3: ASINSRVSQPQH

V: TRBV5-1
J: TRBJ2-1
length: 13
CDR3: ASSLGLAGVHEQF

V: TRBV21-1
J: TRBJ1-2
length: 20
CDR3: ASSNFGKVGQGFNKPYYGYT

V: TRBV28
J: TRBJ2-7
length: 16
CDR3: ASSFPTLRTSGSYEQY

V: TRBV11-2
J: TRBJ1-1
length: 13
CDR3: ASSLAQGAGTEAF